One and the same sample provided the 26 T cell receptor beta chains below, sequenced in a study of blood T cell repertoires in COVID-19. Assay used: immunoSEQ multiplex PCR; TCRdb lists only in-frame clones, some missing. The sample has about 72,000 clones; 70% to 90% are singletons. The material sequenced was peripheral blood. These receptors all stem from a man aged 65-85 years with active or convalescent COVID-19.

The CDR3 sequence: CASSVDGSTDTQYF. CDR3 DNA: TGTGCCAGCAGCGTAGACGGGAGCACAGATACGCAGTATTTT. This chain links TRBV9 with TRBJ2-3; no firm D call. This CDR3 region has 14 residues. Trimming took 0 bases from V and 0 from J, leaving 5 bases between them. Per the germline V gene, CDR1 is SGDLS and CDR2 is YYNGEE.

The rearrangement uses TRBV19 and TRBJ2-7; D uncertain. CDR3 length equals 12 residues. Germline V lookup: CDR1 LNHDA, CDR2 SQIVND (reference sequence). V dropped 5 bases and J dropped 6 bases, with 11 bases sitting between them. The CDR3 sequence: CASSGRASEQYF. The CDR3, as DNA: TGTGCCAGTAGTGGTAGAGCATCCGAGCAGTACTTC.

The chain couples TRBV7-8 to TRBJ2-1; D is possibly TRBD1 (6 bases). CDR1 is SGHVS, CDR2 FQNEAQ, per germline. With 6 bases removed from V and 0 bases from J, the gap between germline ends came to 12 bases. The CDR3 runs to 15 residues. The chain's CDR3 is CASRHRDISYNEQFF. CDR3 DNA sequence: TGTGCCAGCAGACACCGGGACATCTCCTACAATGAGCAGTTCTTC.

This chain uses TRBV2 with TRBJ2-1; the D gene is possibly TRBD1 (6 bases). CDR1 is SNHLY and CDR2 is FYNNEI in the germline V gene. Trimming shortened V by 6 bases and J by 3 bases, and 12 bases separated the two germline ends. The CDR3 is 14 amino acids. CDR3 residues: CASSPDSYYNEQFF. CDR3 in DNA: TGTGCCAGCAGCCCGGACAGCTACTACAATGAGCAGTTCTTC.

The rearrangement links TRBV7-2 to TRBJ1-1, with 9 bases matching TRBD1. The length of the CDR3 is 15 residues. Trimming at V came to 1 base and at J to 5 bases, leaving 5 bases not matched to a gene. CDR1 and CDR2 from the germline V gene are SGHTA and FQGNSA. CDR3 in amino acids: CASSLEYRGQTEAFF. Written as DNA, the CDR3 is TGTGCCAGCAGCTTAGAGTACAGGGGGCAAACTGAAGCTTTCTTT.

Here the CDR3 DNA reads TGCGCCAGCAGCCAAGAATCGTGGCCCAATGAGCAGTTCTTC. It is translated as CASSQESWPNEQFF. The V call is TRBV4-1, the J call TRBJ2-1; D is uncertain. CDR3 length: 14 amino acids. The germline V and J ends were trimmed by 0 bases and 6 bases, with 9 bases remaining between them. CDR1 and CDR2 (germline): MGHRA, YSYEKL.

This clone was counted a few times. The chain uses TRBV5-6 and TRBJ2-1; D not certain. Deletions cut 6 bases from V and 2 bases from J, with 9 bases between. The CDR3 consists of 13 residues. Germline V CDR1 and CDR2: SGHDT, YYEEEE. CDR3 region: CASKLITYNEQFF. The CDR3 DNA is TGTGCCAGCAAGCTCATCACCTACAATGAGCAGTTCTTC.

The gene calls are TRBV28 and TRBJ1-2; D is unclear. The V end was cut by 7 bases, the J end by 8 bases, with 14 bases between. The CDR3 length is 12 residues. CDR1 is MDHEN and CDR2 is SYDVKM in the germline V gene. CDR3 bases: TGTGCCAGCATGAAGGGAGGTGGAGGCTACACCTTC. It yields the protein CASMKGGGGYTF.

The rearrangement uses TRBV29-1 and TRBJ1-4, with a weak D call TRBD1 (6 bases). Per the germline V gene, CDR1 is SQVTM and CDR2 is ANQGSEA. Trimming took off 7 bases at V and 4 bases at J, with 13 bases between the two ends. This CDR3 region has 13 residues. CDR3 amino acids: CSALDRHNEKLFF. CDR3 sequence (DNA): TGCAGCGCCCTCGACAGGCATAATGAAAAACTGTTTTTT.

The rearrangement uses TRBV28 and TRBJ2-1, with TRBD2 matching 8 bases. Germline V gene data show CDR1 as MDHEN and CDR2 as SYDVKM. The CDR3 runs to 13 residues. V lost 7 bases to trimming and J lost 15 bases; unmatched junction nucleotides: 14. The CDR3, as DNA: TGTGCCAGCATTCAAAACTCGGGAGGGAAGGGGTTCTTC. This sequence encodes CASIQNSGGKGFF. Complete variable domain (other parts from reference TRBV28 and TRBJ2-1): DVKVTQSSRYLVKRTGEKVFLECVQDMDHENMFWYRQDPGLGLRLIYFSYDVKMKEKGDIPEGYSVSREKKERFSLILESASTNQTSMYLCASIQNSGGKGFFGPGTRLTVL.

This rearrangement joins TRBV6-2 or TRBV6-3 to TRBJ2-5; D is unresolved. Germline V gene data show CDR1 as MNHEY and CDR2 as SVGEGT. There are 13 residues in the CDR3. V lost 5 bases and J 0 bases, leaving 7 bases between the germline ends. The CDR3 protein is CASSPRYQETQYF. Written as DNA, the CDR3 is TGTGCCAGCAGTCCCCGGTACCAAGAGACCCAGTACTTC.

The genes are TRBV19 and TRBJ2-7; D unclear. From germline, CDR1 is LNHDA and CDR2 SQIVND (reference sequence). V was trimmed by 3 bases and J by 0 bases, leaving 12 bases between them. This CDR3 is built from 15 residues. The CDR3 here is CASSISGQASYEQYF. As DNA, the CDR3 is TGTGCCAGTAGTATTTCCGGCCAGGCCTCCTACGAGCAGTACTTC.

As DNA, the CDR3 is TGTGCCAGCAGCTCTAGTCGGGTTAACACTGAAGCTTTCTTT. This encodes CASSSSRVNTEAFF. The chain combines TRBV7-2 with TRBJ1-1; D remains unclear. CDR3 length equals 14 residues. Germline V gene lookup returns CDR1 SGHTA and CDR2 FQGNSA. V lost 4 bases and J 2 bases, leaving 11 bases between the germline ends.

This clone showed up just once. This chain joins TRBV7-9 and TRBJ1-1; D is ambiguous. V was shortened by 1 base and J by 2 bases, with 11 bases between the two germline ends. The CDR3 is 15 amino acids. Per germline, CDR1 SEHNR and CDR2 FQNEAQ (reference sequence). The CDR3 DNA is TGTGCCAGCAGCTTAGTAGGGCGGGGTAACACTGAAGCTTTCTTT. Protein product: CASSLVGRGNTEAFF.

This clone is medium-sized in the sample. CDR3 DNA: TGTGCCGGACGTCGGGCAGGGGCCCCTGAAGCTTTCTTT. Amino acid sequence: CAGRRAGAPEAFF. The V call is TRBV7-9, the J call TRBJ1-1, with D perhaps matching TRBD1 (6 bases). Deletions cut 11 bases from V and 6 bases from J, with 19 bases between. The CDR3 has 13 amino acids. Germline V gene data show CDR1 as SEHNR and CDR2 as FQNEAQ (reference sequence).

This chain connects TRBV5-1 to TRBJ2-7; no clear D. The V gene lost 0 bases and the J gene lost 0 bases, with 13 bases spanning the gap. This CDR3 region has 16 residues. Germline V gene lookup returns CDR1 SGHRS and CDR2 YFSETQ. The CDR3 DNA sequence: TGCGCCAGCAGCTTGGATCCCTCAGCGAGCTCCTACGAGCAGTACTTC. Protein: CASSLDPSASSYEQYF.

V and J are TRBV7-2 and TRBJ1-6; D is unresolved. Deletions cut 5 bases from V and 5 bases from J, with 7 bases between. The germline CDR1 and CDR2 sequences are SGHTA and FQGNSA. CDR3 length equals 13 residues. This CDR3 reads CASSRLDNSPLHF. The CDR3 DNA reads TGTGCCAGCAGCCGACTTGATAATTCACCCCTCCACTTT. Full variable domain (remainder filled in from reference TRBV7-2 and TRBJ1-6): GAGVSQSPSNKVTEKGKDVELRCDPISGHTALYWYRQSLGQGLEFLIYFQGNSAPDKSGLPSDRFSAERTGGSVSTLTIQRTQQEDSAVYLCASSRLDNSPLHFGNGTRLTVT.

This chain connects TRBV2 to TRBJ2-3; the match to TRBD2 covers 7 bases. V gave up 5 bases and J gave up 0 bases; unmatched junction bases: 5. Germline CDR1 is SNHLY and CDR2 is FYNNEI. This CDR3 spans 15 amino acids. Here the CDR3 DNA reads TGTGCCAGCAGTTTGGGCGGGAGTAGCACAGATACGCAGTATTTT. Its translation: CASSLGGSSTDTQYF.

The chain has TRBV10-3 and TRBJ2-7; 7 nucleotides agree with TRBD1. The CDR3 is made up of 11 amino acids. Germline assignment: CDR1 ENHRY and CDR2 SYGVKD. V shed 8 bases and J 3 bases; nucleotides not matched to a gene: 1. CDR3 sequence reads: CAIRDSYEQYF. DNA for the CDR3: TGTGCCATCCGGGACAGCTACGAGCAGTACTTC.

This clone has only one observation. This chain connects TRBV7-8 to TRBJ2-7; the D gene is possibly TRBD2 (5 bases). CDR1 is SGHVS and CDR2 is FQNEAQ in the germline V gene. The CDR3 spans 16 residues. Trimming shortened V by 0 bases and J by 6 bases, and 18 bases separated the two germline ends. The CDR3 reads CASSLALGNARGEQYF. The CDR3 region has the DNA TGTGCCAGCAGCTTAGCGTTGGGAAACGCCCGGGGCGAGCAGTACTTC.

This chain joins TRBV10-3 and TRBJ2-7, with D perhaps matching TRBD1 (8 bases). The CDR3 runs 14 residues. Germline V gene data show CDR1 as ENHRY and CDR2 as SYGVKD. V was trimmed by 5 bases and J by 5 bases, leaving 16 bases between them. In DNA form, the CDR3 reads TGTGCCATCAGTAGGACAGGGACTATCCACGAGCAGTACTTC. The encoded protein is CAISRTGTIHEQYF.

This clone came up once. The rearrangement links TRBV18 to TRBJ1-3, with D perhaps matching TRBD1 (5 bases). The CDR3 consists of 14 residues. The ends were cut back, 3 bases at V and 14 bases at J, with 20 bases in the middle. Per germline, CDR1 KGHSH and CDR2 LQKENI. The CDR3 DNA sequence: TGTGCCAGCTCACCCCAGGACATTTCCGGAACGGTATATTTT. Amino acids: CASSPQDISGTVYF.

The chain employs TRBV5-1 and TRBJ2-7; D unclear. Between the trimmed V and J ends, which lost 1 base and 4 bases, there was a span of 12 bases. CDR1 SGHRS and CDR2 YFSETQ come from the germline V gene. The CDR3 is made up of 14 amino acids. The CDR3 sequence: CASSLNLELYEQYF. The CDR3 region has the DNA TGCGCCAGCAGCTTGAATTTGGAACTATACGAGCAGTACTTC. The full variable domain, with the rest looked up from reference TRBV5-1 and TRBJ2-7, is KAGVTQTPRYLIKTRGQQVTLSCSPISGHRSVSWYQQTPGQGLQFLFEYFSETQRNKGNFPGRFSGRQFSNSRSEMNVSTLELGDSALYLCASSLNLELYEQYFGPGTRLTVT.

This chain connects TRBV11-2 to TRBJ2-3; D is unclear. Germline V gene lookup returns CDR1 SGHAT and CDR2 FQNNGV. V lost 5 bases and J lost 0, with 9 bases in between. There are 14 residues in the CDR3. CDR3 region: CASSATTSTDTQYF. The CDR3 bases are TGTGCCAGCAGCGCCACCACTAGCACAGATACGCAGTATTTT.

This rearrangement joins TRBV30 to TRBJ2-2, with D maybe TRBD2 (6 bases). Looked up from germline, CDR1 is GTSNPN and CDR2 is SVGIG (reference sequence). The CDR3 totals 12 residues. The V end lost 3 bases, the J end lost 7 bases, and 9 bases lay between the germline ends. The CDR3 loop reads CAWSTGVGELFF. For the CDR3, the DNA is TGTGCCTGGAGCACGGGGGTCGGGGAGCTGTTTTTT.

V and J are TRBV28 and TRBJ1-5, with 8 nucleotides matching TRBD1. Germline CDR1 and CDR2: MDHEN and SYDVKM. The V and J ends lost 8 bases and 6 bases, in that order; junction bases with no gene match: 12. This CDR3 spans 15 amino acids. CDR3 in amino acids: CASLLSGTGSQPQHF. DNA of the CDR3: TGTGCCAGCTTACTCTCCGGGACAGGCAGTCAGCCCCAGCATTTT. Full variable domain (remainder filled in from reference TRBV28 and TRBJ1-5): DVKVTQSSRYLVKRTGEKVFLECVQDMDHENMFWYRQDPGLGLRLIYFSYDVKMKEKGDIPEGYSVSREKKERFSLILESASTNQTSMYLCASLLSGTGSQPQHFGDGTRLSIL.